This T cell receptor beta chain is drawn from a study of cytomegalovirus exposure and HLA in healthy donors. As concerns this clone: The antigen remains undetermined.

Amplification used 60 Vbeta primers and 13 Jbeta primers. The table came from immunoSEQ multiplex PCR; TCRdb's copy has only in-frame clones and leaves some out. Found here are 80,000 to 130,000 clones, roughly four fifths of them singletons; the top ten hold less than 15%. V shed 6 bases and J shed 4 bases, with 15 bases lying between them. Germline CDR1 and CDR2: SGDLS and YYNGEE. This CDR3 contains 14 residues. The study, taken as a whole, reports: A few CMV-associated chains were confirmed in vitro to be specific for CMV antigens.

The genes are TRBV9 and TRBJ2-3, with a possible D match to TRBD2 (7 bases). Sequencing was carried out using PBMCs. The receptor's source is a male donor in good health and CMV-seropositive. CDR3 region: CASKGGGGADTQYF. The CDR3 nucleotides are TGTGCCAGCAAGGGGGGAGGGGGGGCAGATACGCAGTATTTT.